This T cell receptor beta chain came from a study of control samples from healthy donors and cancer patients. V was clipped by 0 bases and J by 2 bases, with 10 bases between them. Germline V CDR1 and CDR2: LGHNT, FRNRAP. There are 15 residues in the CDR3. The repertoire was sequenced with immunoSEQ multiplex PCR; TCRdb's copy has only in-frame clones and lacks some. The sample consists of 95,000 to 150,000 clones, around 90% of them appearing once. The chain couples TRBV12-5 to TRBJ2-5; D may be TRBD1 (6 bases). The sequenced material came from blood. The source of this sequence is a man aged 50-60 years in good health. As DNA, the CDR3 is TGTGCTAGTGGTTTGGTTGCCAGGGGACAAGAGACCCAGTACTTC. It specifies CASGLVARGQETQYF.